The clone carrying this T cell receptor (beta chain) has ten or more counts. Its target is unknown. This specimen belongs to a study of CD8 T cells in ankylosing spondylitis. Making use of molecular barcodes, quantitative 5'-RACE generated TCR beta libraries. Each CDR3 protein is one row after TCRdb ran MiXCR on the 5' RACE reads. The sample records around 230,000 distinct CDR3 sequences, 8.2% being singletons. V lost 6 bases to trimming and J lost 7 bases, with 12 bases between them. This CDR3 has 13 amino acids. Germline values: CDR1 MNHNS, CDR2 SASEGT. Study results and caveats: Clones tied to disease were said to be significantly enriched in matched ankylosing spondylitis synovial fluid. Seemingly characteristic of ankylosing spondylitis blood was a TCR beta motif consisting of eight highly homologous variants. Past research had described some motif variants in reactive arthritis synovial fluid and blood.

The rearrangement uses TRBV6-1 and TRBJ2-2; D might be TRBD1 (6 bases). This TCR was sampled from a female donor with ankylosing spondylitis or in good health (not recorded which). The sequencing sample was made of blood, either unsorted or a sorted T cell fraction (not recorded which). The CDR3 loop is CASSSQGHGELFF. CDR3 DNA: TGTGCCAGCAGCTCACAGGGACACGGGGAGCTGTTTTTT.